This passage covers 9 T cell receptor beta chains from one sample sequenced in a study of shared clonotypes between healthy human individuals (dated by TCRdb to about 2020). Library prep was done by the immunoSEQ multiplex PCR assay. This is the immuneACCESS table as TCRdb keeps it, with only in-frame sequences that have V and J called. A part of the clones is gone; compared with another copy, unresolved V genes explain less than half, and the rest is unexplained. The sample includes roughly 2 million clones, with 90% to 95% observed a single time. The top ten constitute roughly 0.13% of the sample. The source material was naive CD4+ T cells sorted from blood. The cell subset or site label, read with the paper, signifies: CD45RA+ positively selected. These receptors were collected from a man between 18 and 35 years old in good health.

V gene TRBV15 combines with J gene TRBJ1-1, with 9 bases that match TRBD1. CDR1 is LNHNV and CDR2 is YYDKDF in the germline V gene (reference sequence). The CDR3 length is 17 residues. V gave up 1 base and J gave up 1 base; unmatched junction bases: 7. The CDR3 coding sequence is TGTGCCACCAGCAGAGCGCACAGGGGGCCAGGGAACACTGAAGCTTTCTTT. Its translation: CATSRAHRGPGNTEAFF.

The CDR3 nucleotides are TGTGCCAGCAGCTTACTGGGGACCACTAATGAAAAACTGTTTTTT. It codes for CASSLLGTTNEKLFF. The J gene is TRBJ1-4, the V gene TRBV5-8, with D perhaps matching TRBD1 (5 bases). The CDR3 loop spans 15 amino acids. V was cut by 2 bases and J by 2 bases, with 10 bases left in between. Germline lookup yields CDR1 SGHTS and CDR2 YDEGEE.

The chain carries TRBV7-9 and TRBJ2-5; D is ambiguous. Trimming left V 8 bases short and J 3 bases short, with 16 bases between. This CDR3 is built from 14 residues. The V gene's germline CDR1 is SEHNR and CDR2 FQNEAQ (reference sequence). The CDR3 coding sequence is TGTGCCAGCCGAGGAGTTAGGATCGAAGAGACCCAGTACTTC. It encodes CASRGVRIEETQYF.

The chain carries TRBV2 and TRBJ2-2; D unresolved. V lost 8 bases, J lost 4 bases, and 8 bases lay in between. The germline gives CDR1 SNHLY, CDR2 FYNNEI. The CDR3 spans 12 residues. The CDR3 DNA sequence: TGTGCCAGCGGGCTCCTCACCGGGGAGCTGTTTTTT. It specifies CASGLLTGELFF.

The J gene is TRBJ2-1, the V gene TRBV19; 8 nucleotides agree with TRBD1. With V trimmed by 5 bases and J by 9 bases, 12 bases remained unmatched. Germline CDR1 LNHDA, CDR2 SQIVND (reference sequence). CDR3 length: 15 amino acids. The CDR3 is CASSLGQGAPLEQFF. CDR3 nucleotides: TGTGCCAGTAGTCTAGGACAGGGAGCCCCCCTTGAGCAGTTCTTC.

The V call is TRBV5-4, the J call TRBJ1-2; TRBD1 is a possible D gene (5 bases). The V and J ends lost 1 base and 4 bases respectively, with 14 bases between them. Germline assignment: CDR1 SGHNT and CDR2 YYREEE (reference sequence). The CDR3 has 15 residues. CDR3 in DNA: TGTGCCAGCAGCTTGAACCACAGGACCTTCTATGGCTACACCTTC. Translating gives CASSLNHRTFYGYTF.

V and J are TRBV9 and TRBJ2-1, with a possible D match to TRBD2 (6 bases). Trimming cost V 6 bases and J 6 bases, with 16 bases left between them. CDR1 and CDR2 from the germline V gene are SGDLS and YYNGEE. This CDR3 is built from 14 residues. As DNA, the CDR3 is TGTGCCAGCACAGGTGGGGGAGGTATCAATGAGCAGTTCTTC. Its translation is CASTGGGGINEQFF.

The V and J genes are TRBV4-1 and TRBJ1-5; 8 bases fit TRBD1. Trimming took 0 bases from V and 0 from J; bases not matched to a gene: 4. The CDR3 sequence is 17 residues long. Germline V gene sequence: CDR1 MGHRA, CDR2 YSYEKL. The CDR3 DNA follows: TGCGCCAGCAGCCAAGAACAGGGGGGCTTTAGCAATCAGCCCCAGCATTTT. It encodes CASSQEQGGFSNQPQHF.

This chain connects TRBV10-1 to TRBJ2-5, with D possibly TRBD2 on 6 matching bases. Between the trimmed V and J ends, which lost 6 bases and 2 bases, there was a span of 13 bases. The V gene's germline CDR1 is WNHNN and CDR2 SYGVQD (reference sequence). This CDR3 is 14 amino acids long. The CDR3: CASSGSGTQETQYF. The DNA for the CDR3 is TGCGCCAGCAGCGGTAGCGGTACACAAGAGACCCAGTACTTC.